This TCR beta chain was profiled in a study of beta chain features in type 1 diabetes listed by TCRdb under 2018. General notes on the study: No differences in mean age, gender distribution, total cell number or subset yield were found between patients and healthy donors. A total of around 110,000,000 sorted cells were examined across all samples, and RNA yield correlated strongly with the number of cells per subset. In the study, TCRB repertoires of sorted circulating CD4+ T cell subsets from recently diagnosed type 1 diabetes patients were compared with those of matched healthy donors. Naive and central memory subsets were obtained from all 30 or so donors, but regulatory and stem cell-like memory subsets were isolated from only 8 patients and 8 healthy donors. Here is what the overall study found, with its caveats: Naive, central memory and regulatory TCRB repertoires appeared to be more similar among patients than among healthy donors. Because cDNA was sequenced instead of genomic DNA, activated cells with high expression could be over-represented, although the groups did not differ in activation or CD3 levels. In all four CD4+ subsets, TCRB CDR3 length was moderately but significantly shorter in type 1 diabetes patients. At VDJ recombination sites, patients with type 1 diabetes made fewer insertions and deleted more nucleotides, a pattern implying thymic rearrangement abnormalities. HLA sub-analyses involved small numbers of individuals, so any influence of HLA type on TCRB rearrangement remained unresolved. PCR might favor shorter templates, but patient and control samples were amplified and corrected together, so any skew would affect both groups equally.

From the cysteine up to the phenylalanine, the CDR3 has a length of 14 residues. The DNA shown is the 42-base CDR3, in frame from base 1. The germline V gene yields SGHTA for CDR1 and FQGNSA for CDR2. V is reduced by 5 bases and J by 5 bases, leaving a spacing of 14 bases between them. All of the isolated RNA was reverse transcribed with the High Capacity cDNA Reverse Transcription Kit, so expressed TCRB transcripts were sequenced. Deep immunoSEQ sequencing was performed on naive, central memory and regulatory T cell samples, with an average of around 3.4 million total reads per sample. After sorted cells were lysed in RLT buffer, RNA was extracted with DNase-treated RNeasy Micro or Mini kits, with the choice depending on cell number. To prevent cross-contamination, every cell subset was processed on its own, while patient and healthy donor samples were processed together. The immunoSEQ multiplex PCR was used to amplify TCRB sequences from cDNA, yielding 87-bp fragments that span the CDR3 region. Amplicons were sequenced on the Illumina HiSeq platform. The source study handled its data this way. PCR bias was corrected computationally using synthetic template baselines, and reads within Hamming distance 2 were collapsed, with unmergeable singletons discarded. Reads were aligned to IMGT to assign V, D and J genes, CDR3 length, and insertions or deletions at six rearrangement sites. Within each subset, clonotype counts were normalized to sorted cell number, after which true diversity and Gini coefficients were computed with the tcR R package. The overlap coefficient, calculated on TCRB nucleotide sequences, was used to quantify repertoire sharing. TCRdb holds this immuneACCESS table with in-frame rearrangements only. Some clones are missing; in checked studies, unresolved V genes explain under half, and the rest has no known cause. V and J calls and clone size are those listed in that table; D and trimming were worked out from the DNA. The sample data list some 120,000 clones, and around 15% of these were observed just once. The leading ten clones occupy 2% to 3% of the sample.

On this clone: Its specific antigen is unknown. Base qualities are not recorded, but no much larger clone differs from it by a single base.

A single peripheral blood draw of approximately 100 mL on average was collected from each donor into heparinised tubes. A BD FACSAria II and a panel including CD45RO, CCR7, CD25, CD127, CD95 and CD27 were used to sort naive, central memory, regulatory and stem cell-like memory CD4+ T cells. Every sorted population had a purity above 95%. PBMCs were isolated immediately by Lymphoprep density gradient centrifugation and stained directly without culture. To minimize batch effects, samples were stained and sorted in pairs, one healthy donor with one patient per experiment. Here the chain combines TRBV7-2 and TRBJ2-3; the D gene cannot be named for sure. The material sequenced was central memory CD4+ T cells from blood. The sequence was obtained from a man between 18 and 29 years old with type 1 diabetes. At the DNA level, the sequence is TGTGCCAGCAGCCCCGGCTCCGTCGGAGATACGCAGTATTTT. It is translated as CASSPGSVGDTQYF.